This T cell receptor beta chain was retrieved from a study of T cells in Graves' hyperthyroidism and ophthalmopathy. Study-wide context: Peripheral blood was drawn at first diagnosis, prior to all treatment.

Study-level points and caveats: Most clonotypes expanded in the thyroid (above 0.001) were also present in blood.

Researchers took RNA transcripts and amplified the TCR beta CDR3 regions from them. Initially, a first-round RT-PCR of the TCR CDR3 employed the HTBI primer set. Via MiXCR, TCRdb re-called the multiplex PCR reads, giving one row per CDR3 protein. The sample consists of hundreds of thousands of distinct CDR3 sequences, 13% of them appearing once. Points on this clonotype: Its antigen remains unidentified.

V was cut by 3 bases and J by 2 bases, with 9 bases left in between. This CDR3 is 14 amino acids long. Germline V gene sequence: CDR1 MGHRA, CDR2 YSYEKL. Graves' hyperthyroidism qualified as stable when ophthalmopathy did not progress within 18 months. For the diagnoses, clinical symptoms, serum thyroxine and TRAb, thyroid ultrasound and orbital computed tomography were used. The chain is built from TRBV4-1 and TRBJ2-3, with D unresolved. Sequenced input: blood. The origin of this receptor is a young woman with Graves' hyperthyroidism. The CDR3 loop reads CASSHVVTTDTQYF. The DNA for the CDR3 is TGCGCCAGCAGCCATGTAGTGACCACAGATACGCAGTATTTT.